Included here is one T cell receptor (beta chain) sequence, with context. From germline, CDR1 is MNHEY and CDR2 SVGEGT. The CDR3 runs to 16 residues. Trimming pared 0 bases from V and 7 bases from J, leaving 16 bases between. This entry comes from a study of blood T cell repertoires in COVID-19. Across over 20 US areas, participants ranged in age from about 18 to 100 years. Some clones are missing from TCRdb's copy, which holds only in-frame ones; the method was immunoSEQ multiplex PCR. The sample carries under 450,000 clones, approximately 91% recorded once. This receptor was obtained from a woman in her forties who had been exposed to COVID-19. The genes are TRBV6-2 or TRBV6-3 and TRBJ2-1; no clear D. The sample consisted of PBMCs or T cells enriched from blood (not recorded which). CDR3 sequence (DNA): TGTGCCAGCAGTTACTCGAGCCGGTCGCGAAGAAATGAGCAGTTCTTC. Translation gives CASSYSSRSRRNEQFF.